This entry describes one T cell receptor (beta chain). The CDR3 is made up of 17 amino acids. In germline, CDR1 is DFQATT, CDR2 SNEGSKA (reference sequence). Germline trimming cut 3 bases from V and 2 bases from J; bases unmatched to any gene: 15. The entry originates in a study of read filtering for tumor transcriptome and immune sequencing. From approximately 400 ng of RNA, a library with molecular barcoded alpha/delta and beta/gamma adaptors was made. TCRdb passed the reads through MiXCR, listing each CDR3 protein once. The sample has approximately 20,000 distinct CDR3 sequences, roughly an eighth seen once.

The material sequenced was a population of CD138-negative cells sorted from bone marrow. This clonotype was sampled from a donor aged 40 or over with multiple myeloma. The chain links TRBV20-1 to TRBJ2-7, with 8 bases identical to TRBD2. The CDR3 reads CSARGRGRHSGTYEQYF. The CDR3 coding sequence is TGCAGTGCTAGGGGCAGGGGACGGCATAGCGGGACCTACGAGCAGTACTTC.